This T cell receptor (beta chain) was captured by sequencing in a study of control samples from healthy donors and cancer patients. The repertoire was sequenced with immunoSEQ multiplex PCR; TCRdb's copy has only in-frame clones and lacks some. The sample includes about 94,000 clones, just over 90% of them seen just once. CDR3 length: 14 residues. Trimming at V came to 4 bases and at J to 4 bases, leaving 4 bases not matched to a gene. Per the germline V gene, CDR1 is SGHRS and CDR2 is YFSETQ. This chain uses TRBV5-1 with TRBJ1-1; 10 positions agree with TRBD1. The sample consisted of blood. The receptor was isolated from a woman aged 18-29 years in good health. The CDR3 reads CASSPDRGFTEAFF. The CDR3 coding sequence is TGCGCCAGCAGCCCGGACAGGGGGTTCACTGAAGCTTTCTTT.